These 27 T cell receptor beta chains came from one sample sequenced in a study of blood T cell repertoires in COVID-19. TCRdb keeps only in-frame clones here, not all; method: immunoSEQ multiplex PCR. This table holds around 250,000 clones, roughly 88% found once. The sequencing input was peripheral blood. The receptors come from a human donor in a cohort sampled during active COVID-19.

This clone was counted a few times. The V and J genes are TRBV6-5 and TRBJ1-2; 7 nucleotides match TRBD1. V was clipped by 7 bases and J by 2 bases; unmatched bases: 4. In germline, CDR1 is MNHEY, CDR2 SVGAGI. This CDR3 spans 13 amino acids. The CDR3 reads CASTKTGNYGYTF. The CDR3 nucleotides are TGTGCCAGCACCAAGACAGGGAACTATGGCTACACCTTC.

The V call is TRBV9, the J call TRBJ2-7; D unclear. The ends were cut back, 0 bases at V and 7 bases at J, with 8 bases in the middle. The germline CDR1 and CDR2 sequences are SGDLS and YYNGEE. This CDR3 spans 12 amino acids. CDR3 sequence (DNA): TGTGCCAGCAGCGTAGACGTCGGGGAGCAGTACTTC. It is translated as CASSVDVGEQYF.

The chain's CDR3 is CATRKGGADYGYTF. CDR3 DNA sequence: TGTGCCACCAGAAAAGGGGGCGCGGACTATGGCTACACCTTC. V and J are TRBV15 and TRBJ1-2, with 7 nucleotides matching TRBD1. V trimming: 6 bases; J trimming: 3 bases; junction bases outside the gene matches: 7. The CDR3 is made up of 14 amino acids. Germline assignment: CDR1 LNHNV and CDR2 YYDKDF (reference sequence). The full variable domain, rest sourced from reference TRBV15 and TRBJ1-2, is DAMVIQNPRYQVTQFGKPVTLSCSQTLNHNVMYWYQQKSSQAPKLLFHYYDKDFNNEADTPDNFQSRRPNTSFCFLDIRSPGLGDTAMYLCATRKGGADYGYTFGSGTRLTVV.

CDR3 in DNA: TGTGCCAGCAGCATAGCGGGTGGAGAGACCCAGTACTTC. Translated: CASSIAGGETQYF. The chain has TRBV25-1 and TRBJ2-5; 7 nucleotides align to TRBD2. V trimming: 6 bases; J trimming: 4 bases; junction bases outside the gene matches: 5. Germline CDR1 MGHDK, CDR2 SYGVNS. This CDR3 is built from 13 residues. Using reference TRBV25-1 and TRBJ2-5 for the parts outside the CDR3, the full variable domain is EADIYQTPRYLVIGTGKKITLECSQTMGHDKMYWYQQDPGMELHLIHYSYGVNSTEKGDLSSESTVSRIRTEHFPLTLESARPSHTSQYLCASSIAGGETQYFGPGTRLLVL.

This chain links TRBV7-2 with TRBJ2-7; D uncertain. V lost 6 bases to trimming and J lost 0 bases, with 12 bases between them. This CDR3 comprises 14 residues. CDR1 is SGHTA, CDR2 FQGNSA, per germline. As DNA, the CDR3 is TGTGCCAGCAGGCTAGAGTACCACTCCTACGAGCAGTACTTC. Its translation: CASRLEYHSYEQYF.

The genes are TRBV7-2 and TRBJ2-4; 10 positions agree with TRBD2. This CDR3 contains 15 residues. CDR1 and CDR2 (germline): SGHTA, FQGNSA. The ends lost 5 bases at V and 6 bases at J; junction bases unmatched: 7. The chain's CDR3 is CASSPNLAGVNIQYF. DNA for the CDR3: TGTGCCAGCAGCCCGAATCTAGCGGGGGTAAACATTCAGTACTTC.

The gene calls are TRBV7-9 and TRBJ1-6; TRBD1 matches at 8 bases. The CDR3 length is 16 residues. The trim removed 5 bases at V and 8 bases at J, leaving 11 bases unmatched. Per germline, CDR1 SEHNR and CDR2 FQNEAQ (reference sequence). CDR3: CASSQDRENSHSPLHF. The CDR3 nucleotides are TGTGCCAGCAGCCAGGACAGGGAAAATTCGCATTCACCCCTCCACTTT.

The chain employs TRBV4-1 and TRBJ1-2; 8 bases map to TRBD1. The CDR3 loop spans 15 amino acids. After removal of 3 bases from V and 2 bases from J, the junction contained 5 bases not matched to a gene. Germline-derived CDR1 and CDR2 are MGHRA and YSYEKL. CDR3 DNA: TGCGCCAGCAGCCATCCCTGGACAGGGAACTATGGCTACACCTTC. This sequence encodes CASSHPWTGNYGYTF.

This clone showed up just a few times. J is TRBJ1-1 and V is TRBV6-2 or TRBV6-3, with 7 bases aligning to TRBD1. J lost 5 bases, V lost 2 bases, and 2 bases had no gene match. Germline V gives CDR1 MNHEY, CDR2 SVGEGT. The CDR3 runs to 13 residues. CDR3 DNA sequence: TGTGCCAGCAGTTACCTGGGACAGACTGAAGCTTTCTTT. This gives the protein CASSYLGQTEAFF.

This clone was recorded a few times. This chain joins TRBV4-2 and TRBJ2-7; 10 bases agree with TRBD2. Germline V gene sequence: CDR1 LGHNA, CDR2 YNFKEQ. The CDR3 is 15 amino acids. The V gene end was trimmed by 3 bases and the J gene end by 7 bases; junction bases not matched to a gene: 9. CDR3: CASSQILAGEGEQYF. Here the CDR3 DNA reads TGTGCCAGCAGCCAGATCCTAGCGGGAGAGGGAGAGCAGTACTTC.

CDR3 loop: CAIRRGVSSYEQYF. For the CDR3, the DNA is TGTGCCATCCGCCGGGGGGTAAGCTCCTACGAGCAGTACTTC. This chain joins TRBV5-4 and TRBJ2-7, with 7 bases lining up with TRBD2. CDR3 length equals 14 residues. Germline CDR1 SGHNT, CDR2 YYREEE (reference sequence). The J segment lost 0 bases and the V segment lost 9 bases, leaving 9 bases of the junction unmatched.

This chain links TRBV10-1 with TRBJ2-1; D is uncertain. From germline, CDR1 is WNHNN and CDR2 SYGVQD (reference sequence). The CDR3 is made up of 13 amino acids. Between the trimmed V and J ends, which lost 3 bases and 4 bases, there was a span of 7 bases. The CDR3 protein is CASSELRYNEQFF. Written as DNA, the CDR3 is TGCGCCAGCAGTGAACTCCGTTACAATGAGCAGTTCTTC.

The chain employs TRBV27 and TRBJ2-3; D might be TRBD2 (6 bases). V lost 5 bases and J 7 bases, leaving 19 bases between the germline ends. In germline, CDR1 is MNHEY, CDR2 SMNVEV (reference sequence). This CDR3 has 15 amino acids. CDR3 nucleotides: TGTGCCAGCAGTGCGGGACCTACCCTCGCATATACGCAGTATTTT. Encoded protein: CASSAGPTLAYTQYF.

The chain recombines TRBV4-1 with TRBJ1-5; 9 positions match TRBD1. CDR3 size: 15 residues. Germline loops: CDR1 MGHRA, CDR2 YSYEKL. Trimming removed 6 bases from V and 3 bases from J; junction bases left unmatched: 6. CDR3 in DNA: TGCGCCAGCAGGCGGGACAGGGTAGACAATCAGCCCCAGCATTTT. It translates to CASRRDRVDNQPQHF.

The V call is TRBV6-2 or TRBV6-3, the J call TRBJ2-7, with unresolved D. Per the germline V gene, CDR1 is MNHEY and CDR2 is SVGEGT. The CDR3 extends over 12 amino acids. Trimming shortened V by 4 bases and J by 0 bases, and 4 bases separated the two germline ends. The CDR3 spells CASSFFSYEQYF. The DNA of the CDR3 is TGTGCCAGCAGTTTCTTCTCCTACGAGCAGTACTTC.

The chain carries TRBV24-1 and TRBJ1-5; D is uncertain. The CDR3 contains 13 residues. CDR1 is KGHDR, CDR2 SFDVKD, per germline. Trimming removed 5 bases at V and 6 bases at J, with 10 bases between. CDR3 sequence: CATSGSPVQPQHF. The CDR3 region has the DNA TGTGCCACCAGTGGGTCCCCAGTTCAGCCCCAGCATTTT.

The CDR3 here is CASSHATGQAGQPQHF. CDR3 DNA: TGCGCCAGCAGCCACGCCACCGGACAGGCGGGTCAGCCCCAGCATTTT. This chain joins TRBV4-1 and TRBJ1-5, with 7 bases fitting TRBD1. V gave up 3 bases and J gave up 6 bases; unmatched junction bases: 11. Germline assignment: CDR1 MGHRA and CDR2 YSYEKL. This CDR3 has 16 amino acids.

The gene calls are TRBV5-1 and TRBJ2-6; the D gene is possibly TRBD2 (6 bases). V gave up 7 bases and J gave up 2 bases, with 22 bases separating them. Germline V CDR1 and CDR2: SGHRS, YFSETQ. There are 18 residues in the CDR3. This CDR3 reads CASRELRIERTGANVLTF. CDR3 in DNA: TGCGCCAGCCGGGAGTTGAGGATAGAAAGGACTGGGGCCAACGTCCTGACTTTC.

The rearrangement joins TRBV30 to TRBJ2-5; 8 positions agree with TRBD1. Germline V gene lookup returns CDR1 GTSNPN and CDR2 SVGIG (reference sequence). The CDR3 covers 15 residues. With V trimmed by 0 bases and J by 9 bases, 12 bases remained unmatched. CDR3 amino acids: CAWSVDGQGSVSQYF. For the CDR3, the DNA is TGTGCCTGGAGTGTCGATGGACAGGGCAGTGTGTCCCAGTACTTC.

CDR3 protein: CASSITGGGNEQFF. The CDR3 DNA reads as TGTGCCAGTAGTATAACCGGGGGTGGAAATGAGCAGTTCTTC. The J gene is TRBJ2-1, the V gene TRBV19, with D possibly TRBD2 on 6 matching bases. The germline V gene has CDR1 LNHDA and CDR2 SQIVND (reference sequence). The CDR3 consists of 14 residues. Trimming shortened V by 2 bases and J by 7 bases, and 12 bases separated the two germline ends.

The chain carries TRBV5-4 and TRBJ1-2; D is undetermined. V lost 3 bases and J 8 bases, leaving 11 bases between the germline ends. Germline V gene data show CDR1 as SGHNT and CDR2 as YYREEE (reference sequence). The CDR3 length is 12 residues. The CDR3, as DNA: TGTGCCAGCAGCTCAGGTAACCGAGGCTACACCTTC. Amino acids: CASSSGNRGYTF.

The chain is built from TRBV5-5 and TRBJ1-1, with 11 nucleotides matching TRBD1. V was pared by 4 bases and J by 4 bases, with 9 bases of the junction left unmatched. The CDR3 length is 16 residues. Germline CDR1 and CDR2: SGHKS and YYEKEE (reference sequence). The CDR3 coding sequence is TGTGCCAGCAGCACGGACAGGGGGCTAGTTTTCACTGAAGCTTTCTTT. Its translation: CASSTDRGLVFTEAFF.

The V gene is TRBV12-3 or TRBV12-4, the J gene TRBJ1-1; D is ambiguous. Trimming stripped 3 bases from V and 1 base from J, with 6 bases between. The CDR3 sequence is 13 residues long. This CDR3 reads CASSFARNTEAFF. CDR3 nucleotides: TGTGCCAGCAGTTTCGCCAGGAACACTGAAGCTTTCTTT.

This clone was found many times. The chain employs TRBV7-9 and TRBJ1-6; D is unclear. The CDR3 covers 12 residues. The V end lost 3 bases, the J end lost 8 bases, and 5 bases lay between the germline ends. Per the germline V gene, CDR1 is SEHNR and CDR2 is FQNEAQ (reference sequence). The CDR3 loop reads CASSFYYSPLHF. The DNA for the CDR3 is TGTGCCAGCAGCTTTTACTATTCACCCCTCCACTTT. Supplemented by reference TRBV7-9 and TRBJ1-6, the full variable domain reads DTGVSQNPRHKITKRGQNVTFRCDPISEHNRLYWYRQTLGQGPEFLTYFQNEAQLEKSRLLSDRFSAERPKGSFSTLEIQRTEQGDSAMYLCASSFYYSPLHFGNGTRLTVT.

The chain recombines TRBV7-9 with TRBJ2-1; TRBD1 agrees at 9 bases. Germline-derived CDR1 and CDR2 are SEHNR and FQNEAQ (reference sequence). This CDR3 is built from 15 residues. V was clipped by 3 bases and J by 5 bases; unmatched bases: 5. This chain's CDR3 is CASSLRTGEHNEQFF. CDR3 in DNA: TGTGCCAGCAGCTTGAGGACAGGGGAACACAATGAGCAGTTCTTC.

The V call is TRBV7-6, the J call TRBJ1-5, with D possibly being TRBD1 (5 bases). V shed 4 bases and J shed 0 bases, with 25 bases lying between them. CDR1 and CDR2 from the germline V gene are SGHVS and FNYEAQ. CDR3 length: 20 residues. The CDR3 is CASSSPRQLGAIYSNQPQHF. For the CDR3, the DNA is TGTGCCAGCAGCTCCCCCCGACAGTTAGGGGCGATATATAGCAATCAGCCCCAGCATTTT. Variable domain in full (rest from reference TRBV7-6 and TRBJ1-5): GAGVSQSPRYKVTKRGQDVALRCDPISGHVSLYWYRQALGQGPEFLTYFNYEAQQDKSGLPNDRFSAERPEGSISTLTIQRTEQRDSAMYRCASSSPRQLGAIYSNQPQHFGDGTRLSIL.

The V call is TRBV5-8, the J call TRBJ1-3; 9 bases fit TRBD1. The CDR3 is 15 residues long. J was trimmed by 5 bases and V by 5 bases; bases with no gene match: 8. The germline CDR1 and CDR2 sequences are SGHTS and YDEGEE. CDR3 protein: CASRLTGGGRNTIYF. In nucleotides, the CDR3 is TGTGCCAGCAGGTTGACAGGGGGAGGACGAAACACCATATATTTT.